The clone carrying this T cell receptor beta chain was detected once. What it binds is unknown. This could be a read error, since a much larger clone is one nucleotide away. Next came a second PCR, run for about 6 to 12 cycles, which used a sample-barcoded 5' primer along with a J-beta primer mix. Carrying 12 random nucleotides, a template-switch adaptor labeled each individual cDNA molecule. At least 2.5 million CDR3-containing paired-end reads were obtained per sample. TCRdb re-called the 5' RACE reads through MiXCR, storing one row per CDR3 protein. Altogether approximately 690,000 distinct CDR3 sequences are present, 40% to 45% being singletons, with the ten largest covering approximately 31%. The data were taken from a study of blood T cells in healthy people across ages. Broader study findings: Naive T cell percentage showed a strong correlation with the diversity of TCR beta.

Germline CDR1 is SGHDN and CDR2 is FVKESK. CDR3 length: 13 amino acids. Researchers report isolating at least 7 million PBMCs per sample. The clonotype originates from a man older than 75 in good health. The V call is TRBV14, the J call TRBJ2-4; D uncertain. The DNA end favors TRBJ2-5, so the J call may be wrong. The sample taken for sequencing was blood. The CDR3 protein is CASSQVRQGTQYF. As DNA, the CDR3 is TGTGCCAGCAGCCAAGTTCGCCAAGGGACCCAGTACTTC.